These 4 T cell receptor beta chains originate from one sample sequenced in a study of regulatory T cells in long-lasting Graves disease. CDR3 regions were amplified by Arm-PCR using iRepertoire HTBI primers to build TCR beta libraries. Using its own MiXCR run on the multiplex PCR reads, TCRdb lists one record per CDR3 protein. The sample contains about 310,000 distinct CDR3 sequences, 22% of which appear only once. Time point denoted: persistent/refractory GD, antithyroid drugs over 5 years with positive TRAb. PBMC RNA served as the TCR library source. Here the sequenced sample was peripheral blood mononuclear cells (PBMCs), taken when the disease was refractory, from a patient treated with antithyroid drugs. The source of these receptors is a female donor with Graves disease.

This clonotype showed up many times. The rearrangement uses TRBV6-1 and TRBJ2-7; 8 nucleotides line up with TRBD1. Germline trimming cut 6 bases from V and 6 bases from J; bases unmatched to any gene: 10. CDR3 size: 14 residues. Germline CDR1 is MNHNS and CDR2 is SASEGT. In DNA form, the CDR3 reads TGTGCCAGCAGAGCGACAGGGGATGTCGGCGAGCAGTACTTC. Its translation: CASRATGDVGEQYF.

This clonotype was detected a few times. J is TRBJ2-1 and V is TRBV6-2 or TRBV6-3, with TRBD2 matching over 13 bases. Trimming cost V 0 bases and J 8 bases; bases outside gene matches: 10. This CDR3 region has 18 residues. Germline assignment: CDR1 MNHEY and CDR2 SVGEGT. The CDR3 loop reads CASSYSTGSGLAGDEQFF. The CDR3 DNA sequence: TGTGCCAGCAGTTACTCGACAGGTAGCGGACTAGCGGGAGATGAGCAGTTCTTC.

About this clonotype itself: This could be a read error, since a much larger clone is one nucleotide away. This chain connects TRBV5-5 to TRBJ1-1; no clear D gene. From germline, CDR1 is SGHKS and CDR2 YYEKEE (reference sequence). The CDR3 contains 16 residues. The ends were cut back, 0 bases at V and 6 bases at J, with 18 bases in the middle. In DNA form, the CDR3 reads TGTGCCAGCAGCTTGGCAGCTTCCCAGTATCGTTCTGAAGCTTTCTTT. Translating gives CASSLAASQYRSEAFF.

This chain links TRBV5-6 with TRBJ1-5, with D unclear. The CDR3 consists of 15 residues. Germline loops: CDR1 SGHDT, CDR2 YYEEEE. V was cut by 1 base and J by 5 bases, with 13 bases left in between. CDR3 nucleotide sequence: TGTGCCAGCAGCTTGTTCGGTTGGGGAGATCAGCCCCAGCATTTT. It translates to CASSLFGWGDQPQHF. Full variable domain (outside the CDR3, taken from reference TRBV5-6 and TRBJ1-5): DAGVTQSPTHLIKTRGQQVTLRCSPKSGHDTVSWYQQALGQGPQFIFQYYEEEERQRGNFPDRFSGHQFPNYSSELNVNALLLGDSALYLCASSLFGWGDQPQHFGDGTRLSIL.